The 7 T cell receptor beta chains below were found in one sample sequenced in a study of T cells in Graves' hyperthyroidism and ophthalmopathy. TCR beta CDR3 regions were amplified from RNA transcripts. HTBI primers drove first-round RT-PCR of the TCR CDR3. TCRdb ran MiXCR on the multiplex PCR reads and lists one entry per CDR3 protein. The sample includes about 600,000 distinct CDR3 sequences, about 15% of them seen just once. The source material was blood. The source is a woman in her forties or fifties with Graves' ophthalmopathy.

This clonotype was seen a few times. The chain couples TRBV19 to TRBJ1-5, with D perhaps matching TRBD1 (6 bases). The germline CDR1 and CDR2 sequences are LNHDA and SQIVND (reference sequence). V lost 6 bases to trimming and J lost 0 bases, with 18 bases between them. The CDR3 consists of 17 residues. CDR3 bases: TGTGCCAGTAGGGGATTAGACAGGTCATATAGCAATCAGCCCCAGCATTTT. Translating it yields CASRGLDRSYSNQPQHF.

Ten or more counts support this clonotype. This chain uses TRBV6-2 or TRBV6-3 with TRBJ2-1; TRBD1 aligns across 8 bases. The V gene end was trimmed by 3 bases and the J gene end by 7 bases; junction bases not matched to a gene: 17. The germline V gene encodes CDR1 MNHEY and CDR2 SVGEGT. This CDR3 comprises 18 residues. CDR3 in amino acids: CASSYPIPPRDRKNEQFF. DNA for the CDR3: TGTGCCAGCAGTTATCCTATTCCCCCCCGGGACAGGAAAAATGAGCAGTTCTTC.

Only a few counts were recorded for this clonotype. This chain joins TRBV27 and TRBJ2-7; 7 bases agree with TRBD1. This CDR3 is 12 amino acids long. V was pared by 8 bases and J by 2 bases, with 3 bases of the junction left unmatched. Germline-derived CDR1 and CDR2 are MNHEY and SMNVEV (reference sequence). CDR3 bases: TGTGCCAGCGGGACAGTAGCCTACGAGCAGTACTTC. It codes for CASGTVAYEQYF.

This clonotype was seen repeatedly, ten times or more. The chain recombines TRBV5-1 with TRBJ2-1; no firm D call. Germline V gene data show CDR1 as SGHRS and CDR2 as YFSETQ. The CDR3 is 13 amino acids. Between the trimmed V and J ends, which lost 1 base and 4 bases, there was a span of 6 bases. CDR3 coding DNA: TGCGCCAGCAGCTTGCGGGCTTACAATGAGCAGTTCTTC. Encoded protein: CASSLRAYNEQFF.

This clonotype was picked up many times. The genes are TRBV7-3 and TRBJ2-1; D is perhaps TRBD2 (5 bases). The CDR3 is 15 residues long. Germline V CDR1 and CDR2: SGHTA, FQGTGA. Trimming removed 5 bases at V and 1 base at J, with 12 bases between. CDR3 sequence reads: CASSPDYRSYNEQFF. The DNA of the CDR3 is TGTGCCAGCAGCCCAGACTATCGGTCCTACAATGAGCAGTTCTTC.

The chain couples TRBV5-1 to TRBJ1-2; 7 nucleotides line up with TRBD1. The CDR3 sequence is 15 residues long. V lost 5 bases to trimming and J lost 4 bases; unmatched junction nucleotides: 11. Looked up from germline, CDR1 is SGHRS and CDR2 is YFSETQ. This CDR3 is CASRRGTDGTYGYTF. CDR3 nucleotides: TGCGCCAGCAGGAGAGGGACAGATGGGACCTATGGCTACACCTTC.

In its sample, this clonotype was seen many times. The chain recombines TRBV11-2 with TRBJ1-6, with 11 bases that match TRBD1. V trimming: 5 bases; J trimming: 9 bases; junction bases outside the gene matches: 3. Per germline, CDR1 SGHAT and CDR2 FQNNGV. The CDR3 has 14 residues. CDR3 sequence: CASSRTGGSSPLHF. CDR3 nucleotide sequence: TGTGCCAGCAGCCGGACAGGGGGCAGTTCACCCCTCCACTTT.